Sequencing of this T cell receptor beta chain was carried out in a study of cytomegalovirus exposure and HLA in healthy donors. Trimming pared 0 bases from V and 4 bases from J, leaving 17 bases between. The germline V gene has CDR1 SGHKS and CDR2 YYEKEE (reference sequence). The CDR3 is 16 residues long. Use of 60 Vbeta and 13 Jbeta primers characterized the PCR. The repertoire was sequenced with immunoSEQ multiplex PCR; TCRdb's copy has only in-frame clones and lacks some. The profile covers roughly 100,000 clones, with almost 80% appearing a single time and under 6.5% taken by the ten largest. The source material was PBMCs. This chain connects TRBV5-5 to TRBJ2-7, with D perhaps matching TRBD1 (7 bases). This receptor was taken from a man between 60 and 75 years old in good health and CMV-seropositive. The CDR3 loop reads CASSLGGDSSLYEQYF. CDR3 coding DNA: TGTGCCAGCAGCTTGGGGGGGGACAGTTCTTTATACGAGCAGTACTTC.